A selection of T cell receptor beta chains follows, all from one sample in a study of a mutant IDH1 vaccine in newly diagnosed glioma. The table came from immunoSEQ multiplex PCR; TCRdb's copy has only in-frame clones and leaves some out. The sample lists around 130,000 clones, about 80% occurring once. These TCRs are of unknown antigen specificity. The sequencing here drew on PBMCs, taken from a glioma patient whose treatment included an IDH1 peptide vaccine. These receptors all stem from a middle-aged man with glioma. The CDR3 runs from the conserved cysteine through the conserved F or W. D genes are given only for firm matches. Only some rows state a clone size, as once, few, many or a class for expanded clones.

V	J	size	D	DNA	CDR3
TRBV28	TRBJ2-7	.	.	TGTGCCAGCAGTCAGGACTACGAGCAGTACTTC	CASSQDYEQYF
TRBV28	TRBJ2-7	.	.	TGTGCCAGCAGTTTAGTAGGGGGTGGGATCTACGAGCAGTACTTC	CASSLVGGGIYEQYF
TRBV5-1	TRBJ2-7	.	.	TGCGCCAGCAGCTTGGTGCCGGGACCCTACGAGCAGTACTTC	CASSLVPGPYEQYF
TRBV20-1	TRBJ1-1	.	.	TGCAGTGGGATGAACACTGAAGCTTTCTTT	CSGMNTEAFF
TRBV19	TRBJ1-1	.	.	TGTGCCAGTAGTATAGGGCAGAAAAACACTGAAGCTTTCTTT	CASSIGQKNTEAFF
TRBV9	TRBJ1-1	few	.	TGTGCCAGCAGCCAATTTACCGAGAACACTGAAGCTTTCTTT	CASSQFTENTEAFF
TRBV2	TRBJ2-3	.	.	TGTGCCAGCAGTGAAGCGCTTCGAAGACTAGATACGCAGTATTTT	CASSEALRRLDTQYF
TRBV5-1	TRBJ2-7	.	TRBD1	TGCGCCAGCAGCTTGGGGACAGGATGGATGTACGAGCAGTACTTC	CASSLGTGWMYEQYF
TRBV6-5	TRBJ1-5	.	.	TGTGCCAGCAGTGACCCGGGAGGTAATCAGCCCCAGCATTTT	CASSDPGGNQPQHF
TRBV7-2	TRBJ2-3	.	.	TGTGCCAGCAGCTCCCGACTTTTACGAGATACGCAGTATTTT	CASSSRLLRDTQYF
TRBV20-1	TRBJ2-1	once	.	TGCAGTGCTAGCACCACCCCGGGGCAGTTCTTC	CSASTTPGQFF
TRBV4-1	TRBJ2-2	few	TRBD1	TGCGCCAGCAGCCCACAGGGGGCGACCGGGGAGCTGTTTTTT	CASSPQGATGELFF
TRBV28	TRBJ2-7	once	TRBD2	TGTGCCAGCAGTGAAGGGACTAGCGGTTCCTACGAGCAGTACTTC	CASSEGTSGSYEQYF
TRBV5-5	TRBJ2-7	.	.	TGTGCCAGCAGCTTGCCGGACGGCTACGAGCAGTACTTC	CASSLPDGYEQYF
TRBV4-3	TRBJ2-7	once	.	TGCGCCAGCAGCCAAGATCGTGCCTCCTTCTACGAGCAGTACTTC	CASSQDRASFYEQYF
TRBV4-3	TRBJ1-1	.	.	TGCGCCAGCAGCCAAGATCGGGGGCTTGAAGCTTTCTTT	CASSQDRGLEAFF
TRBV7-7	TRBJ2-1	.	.	TGTGCTAGCAGCCCAATAACGGCGAGCTCCTACAATGAGCAGTTCTTC	CASSPITASSYNEQFF
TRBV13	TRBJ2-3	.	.	TGTGCCAGCAGCTCTTCAAGAGCAGCAGATACGCAGTATTTT	CASSSSRAADTQYF
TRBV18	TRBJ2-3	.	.	TGTGCCAGCTCACCGACATTAGATACGCAGTATTTT	CASSPTLDTQYF
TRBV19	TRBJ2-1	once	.	TGTGCCAGTAGTCCCCGGGGAATGGGGGATGAGCAGTTCTTC	CASSPRGMGDEQFF
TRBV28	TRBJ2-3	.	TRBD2	TGTGCCAGCAGTCCCCGACTAGCTGGCACAGATACGCAGTATTTT	CASSPRLAGTDTQYF
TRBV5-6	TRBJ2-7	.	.	TGTGCCAGCAGCCCCGGACAGCAGGACTACGAGCAGTACTTC	CASSPGQQDYEQYF
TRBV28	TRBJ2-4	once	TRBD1	TGTGCCAGCCGGGGACAGGGACTCAACATTCAGTACTTC	CASRGQGLNIQYF
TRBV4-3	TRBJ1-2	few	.	TGCGCCAGCAGCCCCAGAAAGGGGATCCCCTATGGCTACACCTTC	CASSPRKGIPYGYTF
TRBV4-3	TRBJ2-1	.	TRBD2	TGCGCCAGCACCCCCGGGACTAGCGGGAGGGCCGGCCAGTTCTTC	CASTPGTSGRAGQFF
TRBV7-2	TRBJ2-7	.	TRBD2	TGTGCCAGCAGCCCTGCGGGGGGACCCTACGAGCAGTACTTC	CASSPAGGPYEQYF
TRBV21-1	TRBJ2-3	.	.	TGTGCCAGCAGCTTATCCCGGAAGGGGGGACAGGGCACAGATACGCAGTATTTT	CASSLSRKGGQGTDTQYF
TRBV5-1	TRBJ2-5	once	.	TGCGCCAGCAGCAGAAGGGGGGGGATCCAAGAGACCCAGTACTTC	CASSRRGGIQETQYF
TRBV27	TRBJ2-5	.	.	TGTGCCACCCAGTCGTTGGGGCAAGAGACCCAGTACTTC	CATQSLGQETQYF
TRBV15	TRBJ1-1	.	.	TGTGCCACCAGCCCCCGGAGGGGGTCCCTTTTGAACACTGAAGCTTTCTTT	CATSPRRGSLLNTEAFF
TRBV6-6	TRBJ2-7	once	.	TGTGCCAGCACATCGAGACAGGTGGGCGAGCAGTACTTC	CASTSRQVGEQYF
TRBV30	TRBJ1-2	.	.	TGTGCCTGCACTCCACGGGGAACGCATGGCTACACCTTC	CACTPRGTHGYTF
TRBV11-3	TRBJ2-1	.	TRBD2	TGTGCCAGCAGCTTAGCGGGAGGGCCGGGTGAGCAGTTCTTC	CASSLAGGPGEQFF
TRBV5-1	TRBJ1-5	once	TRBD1	TGCGCCAGCAGCGCGACAGGGGGAAGCAATCAGCCCCAGCATTTT	CASSATGGSNQPQHF
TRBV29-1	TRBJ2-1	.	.	TGCAGCGTTGGCTTCAGTTCCTACAATGAGCAGTTCTTC	CSVGFSSYNEQFF
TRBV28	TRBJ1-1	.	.	TGTGCCAGCAGTCCTCAGCCCAACACTGAAGCTTTCTTT	CASSPQPNTEAFF
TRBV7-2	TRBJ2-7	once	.	TGTGCCAGCAGCTTAGCACTTCTCCCTTCCTACGAGCAGTACTTC	CASSLALLPSYEQYF
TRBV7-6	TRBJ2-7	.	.	TGTGCCAGCAGCAAAGGACAGAGCTCCTACGAGCAGTACTTC	CASSKGQSSYEQYF
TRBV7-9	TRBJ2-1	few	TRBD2	TGTGCCAGCAGCTTAGCAACTAGCGGATTCTCCTACAATGAGCAGTTCTTC	CASSLATSGFSYNEQFF
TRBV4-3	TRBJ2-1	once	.	TGCGCCAGCAGCCGAGCTTGGGGTAAGAATCCCGTCAATGAGCAGTTCTTC	CASSRAWGKNPVNEQFF
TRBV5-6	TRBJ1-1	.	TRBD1	TGTGCCAGCAGCCCGGACAGGCCGGGCACTGAAGCTTTCTTT	CASSPDRPGTEAFF
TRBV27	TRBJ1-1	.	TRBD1	TGTGCCAGCAGTTTATCGACGGGGCAGGGGGGGTGGAACACTGAAGCTTTCTTT	CASSLSTGQGGWNTEAFF
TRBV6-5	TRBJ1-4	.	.	TGTGCCAGCAGTTATAGCATGAGCGGGGGTGAAAAACTGTTTTTT	CASSYSMSGGEKLFF
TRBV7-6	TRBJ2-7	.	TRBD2	TGTGCCAGCAGCCTCCCAGCAGGGCTAGCGGGGGGCGAGCAGTACTTC	CASSLPAGLAGGEQYF
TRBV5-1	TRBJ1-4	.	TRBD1	TGCGCCAGCAGCCCCAGGGGGAGAGGCGAAAAACTGTTTTTT	CASSPRGRGEKLFF
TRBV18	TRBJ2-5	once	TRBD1	TGTGCCAGCTCGCCCCCGGGACAGTTACAAGAGACCCAGTACTTC	CASSPPGQLQETQYF
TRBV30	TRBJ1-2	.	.	TGTGCCTGGAGTGTAGTCCAGGCCTCCTATGGCTACACCTTC	CAWSVVQASYGYTF
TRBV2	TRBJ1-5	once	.	TGTGCCAGCAACGACAGCCCGTACGGCAATCAGCCCCAGCATTTT	CASNDSPYGNQPQHF
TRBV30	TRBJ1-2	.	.	TGTGCCTGGAGTGTTACGATTGGGCTCGGAGGCTACACCTTC	CAWSVTIGLGGYTF
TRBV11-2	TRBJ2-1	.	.	TGTGCCAGCAGCTTGATACGGAACAATGAGCAGTTCTTC	CASSLIRNNEQFF
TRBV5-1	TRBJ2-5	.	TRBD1	TGCGCCAGCAGCACCCGGGACAGCATTATAGAGACCCAGTACTTC	CASSTRDSIIETQYF
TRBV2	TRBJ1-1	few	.	TGTGCCAGCAACAGGGCGAACACTGAAGCTTTCTTT	CASNRANTEAFF
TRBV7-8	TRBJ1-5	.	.	TGTGCCAGCAGCTTAGTCCCCCACCTGACCGGAATGGGACAGCCCCAGCATTTT	CASSLVPHLTGMGQPQHF
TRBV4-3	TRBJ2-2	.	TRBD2	TGCGCCAGCAGCCGGACTAGCAGGAACACCGGGGAGCTGTTTTTT	CASSRTSRNTGELFF
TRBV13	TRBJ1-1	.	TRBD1	TGTGCCAGCAGCCGGGACAGGGAGACTGAAGCTTTCTTT	CASSRDRETEAFF
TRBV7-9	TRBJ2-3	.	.	TGTGCCAGCAGCCCCTTAATCCCTTCGCAGTATTTT	CASSPLIPSQYF
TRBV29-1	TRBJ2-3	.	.	TGCAGCGTTGATTTCCTAGCCCTGGATACGCAGTATTTT	CSVDFLALDTQYF